A single sample gave rise to the 8 T cell receptor beta chains below, sequenced in a study of T-cell memory formation after mild COVID-19. MiXCR, applied by TCRdb to the 5' RACE reads, yields one record per CDR3 protein. The sample lists 50,000 or so distinct CDR3 sequences, around 25% occurring once. Sequencing was carried out using PBMCs or a T cell subset sorted from them (not recorded which). All receptors derive from a man aged 18-30 years who had mild COVID-19 (a few samples of this study predate the infection). Cell type and time point are not known.

This clonotype was seen a few times. The rearrangement links TRBV6-6 to TRBJ2-3; D gene unclear. Germline lookup yields CDR1 MNHNY and CDR2 SVGAGI (reference sequence). V was trimmed by 0 bases and J by 2 bases, leaving 12 bases between them. The CDR3 spans 16 residues. The CDR3 reads CASSYSIPSATDTQYF. CDR3 coding DNA: TGTGCCAGCAGTTACTCGATCCCTTCGGCCACAGATACGCAGTATTTT.

In this sample, this clonotype turned up a few times. The chain uses TRBV6-5 and TRBJ2-1; 9 bases are shared with TRBD2. Unmatched junction bases numbered 10, after V lost 7 bases and J lost 0 bases. There are 17 residues in the CDR3. Germline V gene sequence: CDR1 MNHEY, CDR2 SVGAGI. The CDR3: CASTPNSGGLSYNEQFF. CDR3 DNA sequence: TGTGCCAGCACCCCGAATAGCGGGGGCCTCTCCTACAATGAGCAGTTCTTC.

A few counts support this clonotype. The genes are TRBV4-1 and TRBJ2-7; D call uncertain. There are 15 residues in the CDR3. V lost 0 bases to trimming and J lost 1 base, with 10 bases between them. Germline V gives CDR1 MGHRA, CDR2 YSYEKL. The CDR3 nucleotides read TGCGCCAGCAGCCAAGAAAGGGCAGGATCCTACGAGCAGTACGTC. Its protein is CASSQERAGSYEQYV.

This clonotype has just a few counts. The genes are TRBV5-6 and TRBJ2-1; D is ambiguous. Germline lookup yields CDR1 SGHDT and CDR2 YYEEEE. Deletions cut 4 bases from V and 4 bases from J, with 12 bases between. The CDR3 is 14 residues long. CDR3 DNA: TGTGCCAGCAGCCTTCGGACGCAGTACAATGAGCAGTTCTTC. Its translation is CASSLRTQYNEQFF.

The chain uses TRBV7-9 and TRBJ2-3; TRBD1 matches 7 bases. Per germline, CDR1 SEHNR and CDR2 FQNEAQ (reference sequence). V was clipped by 5 bases and J by 6 bases; unmatched bases: 8. The CDR3 is 14 amino acids. The CDR3 is CASSPDRWSDTQYF. CDR3 DNA: TGTGCCAGCAGCCCGGACAGGTGGTCTGATACGCAGTATTTT.

The rearrangement uses TRBV3-1 and TRBJ2-7; 7 bases fit TRBD1. V shed 4 bases and J 2 bases; nucleotides not matched to a gene: 5. CDR1 and CDR2 from the germline V gene are LGHDT and YNNKEL (reference sequence). The CDR3 is 14 amino acids. CDR3 protein: CASSPTGLTYEQYV. CDR3 DNA: TGTGCCAGCAGCCCGACAGGGCTCACCTACGAGCAGTACGTC.

This clonotype turned up a few times. The chain carries TRBV6-2 or TRBV6-3 and TRBJ2-3, with D perhaps given as TRBD1 or TRBD2 (5 bases each). The CDR3 length is 15 residues. The V end lost 3 bases, the J end lost 5 bases, and 15 bases lay between the germline ends. The germline gives CDR1 MNHEY, CDR2 SVGEGT. The CDR3 protein is CASSYSPQGRDTQYF. The CDR3 bases are TGTGCCAGCAGTTATTCACCGCAGGGACGAGATACGCAGTATTTT.

This clonotype was detected many times. CDR3 sequence reads: CASTSRGPSYEQYF. The DNA for the CDR3 is TGTGCCAGCACTTCCAGGGGGCCCTCCTACGAGCAGTACTTC. This chain joins TRBV6-5 and TRBJ2-7; the match to TRBD1 covers 8 bases. The CDR3 sequence is 14 residues long. Trimming removed 7 bases from V and 0 bases from J; junction bases left unmatched: 5. Looked up from germline, CDR1 is MNHEY and CDR2 is SVGAGI.